This entry describes one T cell receptor beta chain. The antigen remains undetermined. The data were obtained in a study of cytomegalovirus exposure and HLA in healthy donors. Overall study context: The 110 or so validation repertoires were produced on the same platform as the roughly 700 repertoires of the first cohort. This was reported in a later analysis.

General study results and limits: There were 164 TCR beta chains listed as cytomegalovirus-associated. Reports indicated that the classifier achieved high specificity and sensitivity in diagnosing cytomegalovirus status.

Only in-frame clones appear in the TCRdb table, and some are missing; sequencing was by immunoSEQ multiplex PCR. In the table there are a few hundred thousand clones, 65% to 90% of which are singletons. The length of the CDR3 is 15 residues. V lost 5 bases and J lost 6, with 19 bases in between. Germline loops: CDR1 SGHDT, CDR2 YYEEEE. The sequenced sample consisted of PBMCs. The TCR was taken from a woman between 18 and 30 years old in good health and CMV-seronegative. This chain uses TRBV5-6 with TRBJ2-3, with D perhaps matching TRBD1 (6 bases). The chain's CDR3 is CASSPPGQTSDTQYF. The CDR3 DNA is TGTGCCAGCAGTCCTCCGGGACAAACGTCGGATACGCAGTATTTT.